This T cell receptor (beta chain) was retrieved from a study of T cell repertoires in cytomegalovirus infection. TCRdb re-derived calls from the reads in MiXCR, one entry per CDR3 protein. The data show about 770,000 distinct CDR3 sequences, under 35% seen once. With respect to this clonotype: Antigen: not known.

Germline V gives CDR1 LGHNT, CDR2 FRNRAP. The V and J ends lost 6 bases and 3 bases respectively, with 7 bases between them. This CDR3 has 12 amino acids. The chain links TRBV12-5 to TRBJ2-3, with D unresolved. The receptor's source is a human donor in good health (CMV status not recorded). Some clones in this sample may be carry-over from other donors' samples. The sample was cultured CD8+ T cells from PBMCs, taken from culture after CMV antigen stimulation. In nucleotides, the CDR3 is TGTGCTAGTGGCCCGATGACAGATACGCAGTATTTT. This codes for CASGPMTDTQYF. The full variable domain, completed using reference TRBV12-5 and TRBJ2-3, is DARVTQTPRHKVTEMGQEVTMRCQPILGHNTVFWYRQTMMQGLELLAYFRNRAPLDDSGMPKDRFSAEMPDATLATLKIQPSEPRDSAVYFCASGPMTDTQYFGPGTRLTVL.